One T cell receptor (beta chain) is described in this entry. Its antigen is unidentified. V gave up 5 bases and J gave up 6 bases; unmatched junction bases: 9. Germline V gene data show CDR1 as SGHRS and CDR2 as YFSETQ. The length of the CDR3 is 15 residues. The data were taken from a study of T cell responses to AZD1222 COVID-19 vaccine. Study-wide results and limits: Targeting of unmutated variant regions was reportedly seen in nearly half of spike-specific TCRs. Elevations in Spike-specific TCR breadth and depth followed administration of two AZD1222 doses. CD4 TCRs associated with vaccination spanned spike, dominating at 160-218 and 743-854.

Generated by immunoSEQ multiplex PCR, the TCRdb table keeps only in-frame clones and is missing some. The sample gives 140,000 to 150,000 clones, under 95% of which show up once; about 1.9% is in the top ten. The receptor's source is an adult in good health. The sequencing here drew on peripheral blood, taken on day 0 of AZD1222 vaccination. V usage is TRBV5-1 and J usage is TRBJ2-2; 8 positions match TRBD1. CDR3 coding DNA: TGCGCCAGCAGGCTCGGACAGGGTGGGGCCGGGGAGCTGTTTTTT. The encoded protein is CASRLGQGGAGELFF.